This T cell receptor (beta chain) derives from a study of identical twins' blood T cells. Across the whole study: Roughly 6 alpha and about 6 beta libraries together yielded 50 million to 65 million reads. Whole-study results and caveats: Each donor's most abundant TCRbeta clonotypes shared more CDR3 sequences with her twin than unrelated donors.

V dropped 7 bases and J dropped 4 bases, with 13 bases sitting between them. The germline gives CDR1 KGHDR, CDR2 SFDVKD. This CDR3 region has 14 residues. Each TCR cDNA library carried sample-specific barcodes on both ends. TCRdb used MiXCR to reprocess the 5' RACE reads, holding one entry per CDR3 protein. The sample records around 380,000 distinct CDR3 sequences, roughly 31% being singletons. Notes on this clonotype: Its antigen is not identified.

The sample comprised PBMCs. The chain is built from TRBV24-1 and TRBJ2-1, with D tentatively TRBD2 (6 bases). The source is a woman aged 18-49 years in good health. CDR3 DNA: TGTGCCACCAGCCGGGACTCACTTTACAATGAGCAGTTCTTC. Protein product: CATSRDSLYNEQFF.